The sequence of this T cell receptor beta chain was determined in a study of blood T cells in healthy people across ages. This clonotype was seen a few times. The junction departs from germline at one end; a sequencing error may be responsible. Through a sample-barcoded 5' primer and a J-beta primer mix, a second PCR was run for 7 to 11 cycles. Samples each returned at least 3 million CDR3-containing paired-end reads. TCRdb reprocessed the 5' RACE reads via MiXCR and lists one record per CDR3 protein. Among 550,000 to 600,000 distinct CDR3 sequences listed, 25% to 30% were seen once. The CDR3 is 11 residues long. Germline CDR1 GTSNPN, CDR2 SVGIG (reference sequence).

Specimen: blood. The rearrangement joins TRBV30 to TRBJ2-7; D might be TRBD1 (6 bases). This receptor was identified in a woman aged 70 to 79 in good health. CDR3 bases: TGTGTCTGGAGTGTAGGGGGCGAGCAGTACTTC. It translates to CVWSVGGEQYF.